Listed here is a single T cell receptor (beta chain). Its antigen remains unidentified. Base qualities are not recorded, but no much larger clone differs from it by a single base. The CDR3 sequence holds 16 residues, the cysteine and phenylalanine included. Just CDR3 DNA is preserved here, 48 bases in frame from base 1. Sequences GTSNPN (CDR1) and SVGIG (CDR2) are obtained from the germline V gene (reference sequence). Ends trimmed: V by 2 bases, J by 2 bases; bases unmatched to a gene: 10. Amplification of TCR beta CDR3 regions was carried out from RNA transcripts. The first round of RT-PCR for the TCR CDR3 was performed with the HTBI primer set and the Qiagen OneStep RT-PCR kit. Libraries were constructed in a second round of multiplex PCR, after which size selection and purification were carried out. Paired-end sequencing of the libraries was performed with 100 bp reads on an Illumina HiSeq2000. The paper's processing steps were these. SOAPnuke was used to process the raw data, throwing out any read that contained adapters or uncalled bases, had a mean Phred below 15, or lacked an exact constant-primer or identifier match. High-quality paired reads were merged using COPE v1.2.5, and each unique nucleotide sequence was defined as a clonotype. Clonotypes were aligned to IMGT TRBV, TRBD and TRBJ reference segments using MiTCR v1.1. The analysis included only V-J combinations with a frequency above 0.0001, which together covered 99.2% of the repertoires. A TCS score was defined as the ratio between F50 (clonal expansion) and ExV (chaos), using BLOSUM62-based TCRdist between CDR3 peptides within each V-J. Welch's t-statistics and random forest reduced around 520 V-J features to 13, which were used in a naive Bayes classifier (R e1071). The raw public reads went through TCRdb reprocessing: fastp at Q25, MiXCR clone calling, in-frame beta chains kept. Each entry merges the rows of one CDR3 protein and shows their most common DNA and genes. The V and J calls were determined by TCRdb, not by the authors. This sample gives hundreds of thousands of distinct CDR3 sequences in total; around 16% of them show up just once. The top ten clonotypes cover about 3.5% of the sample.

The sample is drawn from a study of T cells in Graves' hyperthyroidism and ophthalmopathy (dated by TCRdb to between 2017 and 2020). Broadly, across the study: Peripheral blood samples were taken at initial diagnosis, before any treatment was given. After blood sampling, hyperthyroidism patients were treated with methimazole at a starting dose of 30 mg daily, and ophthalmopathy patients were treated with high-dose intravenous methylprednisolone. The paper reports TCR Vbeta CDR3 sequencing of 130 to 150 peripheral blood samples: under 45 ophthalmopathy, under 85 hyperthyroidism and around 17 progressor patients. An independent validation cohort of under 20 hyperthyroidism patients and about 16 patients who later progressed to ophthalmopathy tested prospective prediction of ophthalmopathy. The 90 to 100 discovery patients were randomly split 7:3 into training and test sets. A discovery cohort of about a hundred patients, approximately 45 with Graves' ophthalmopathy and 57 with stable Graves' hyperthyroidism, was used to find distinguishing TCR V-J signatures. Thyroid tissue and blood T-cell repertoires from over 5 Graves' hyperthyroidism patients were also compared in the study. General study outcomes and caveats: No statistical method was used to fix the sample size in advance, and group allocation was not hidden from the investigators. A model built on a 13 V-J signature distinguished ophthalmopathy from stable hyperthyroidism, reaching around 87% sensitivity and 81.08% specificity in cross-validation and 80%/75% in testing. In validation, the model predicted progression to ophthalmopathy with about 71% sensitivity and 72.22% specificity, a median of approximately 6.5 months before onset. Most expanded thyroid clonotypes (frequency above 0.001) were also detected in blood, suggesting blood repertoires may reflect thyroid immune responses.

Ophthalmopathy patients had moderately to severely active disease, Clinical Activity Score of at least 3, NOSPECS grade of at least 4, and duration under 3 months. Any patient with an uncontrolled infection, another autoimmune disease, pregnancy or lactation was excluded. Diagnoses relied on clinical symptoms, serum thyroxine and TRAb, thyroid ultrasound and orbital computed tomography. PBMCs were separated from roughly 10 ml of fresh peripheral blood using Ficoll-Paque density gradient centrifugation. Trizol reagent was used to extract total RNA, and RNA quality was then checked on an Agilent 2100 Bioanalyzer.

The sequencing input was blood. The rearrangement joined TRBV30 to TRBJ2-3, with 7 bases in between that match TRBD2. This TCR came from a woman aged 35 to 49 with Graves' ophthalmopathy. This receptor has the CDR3 CAWSLSGNKLTDTQYF. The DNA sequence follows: TGTGCCTGGAGTCTCAGCGGGAATAAACTCACAGATACGCAGTATTTT.